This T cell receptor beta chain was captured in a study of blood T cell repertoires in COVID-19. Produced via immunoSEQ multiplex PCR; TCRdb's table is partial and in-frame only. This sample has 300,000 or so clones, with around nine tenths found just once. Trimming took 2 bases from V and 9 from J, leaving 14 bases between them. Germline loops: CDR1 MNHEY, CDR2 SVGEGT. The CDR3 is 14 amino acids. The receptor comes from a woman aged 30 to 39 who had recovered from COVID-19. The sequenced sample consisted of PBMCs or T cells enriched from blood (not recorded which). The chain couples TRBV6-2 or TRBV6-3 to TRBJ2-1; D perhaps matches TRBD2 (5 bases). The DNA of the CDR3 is TGTGCCAGCAGTTACCGGGCTGAGGGCCGTGAGCAGTTCTTC. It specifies CASSYRAEGREQFF.